This T cell receptor beta chain derives from a study of T cells in Graves' hyperthyroidism and ophthalmopathy. The CDR3 has 14 amino acids. Germline CDR1 and CDR2: SGHVS and FNYEAQ. V gave up 4 bases and J gave up 6 bases, with 14 bases separating them. TCR beta CDR3 sequences were amplified from RNA transcripts. The primer set for the first-round RT-PCR of the TCR CDR3 was HTBI. TCRdb reanalysed the multiplex PCR reads using MiXCR and keeps one entry per CDR3 protein. The profile covers 530,000 or so distinct CDR3 sequences, with roughly 17% appearing a single time and roughly 15% taken by the ten largest. Study findings and constraints: Ophthalmopathy, as predicted by the model, came a median 6.5 months after the prediction.

Exclusion followed for patients with uncontrolled infection, other autoimmune disease, pregnancy or lactation. On this clonotype: What it binds is not known.

J is TRBJ2-3 and V is TRBV7-6, with D possibly matching TRBD2 (5 bases). This receptor was taken from a woman younger than 30 with Graves' ophthalmopathy. The sequenced material came from blood. CDR3 region: CASSSRGVMDTQYF. CDR3 bases: TGTGCCAGCAGCTCCCGGGGTGTCATGGATACGCAGTATTTT.